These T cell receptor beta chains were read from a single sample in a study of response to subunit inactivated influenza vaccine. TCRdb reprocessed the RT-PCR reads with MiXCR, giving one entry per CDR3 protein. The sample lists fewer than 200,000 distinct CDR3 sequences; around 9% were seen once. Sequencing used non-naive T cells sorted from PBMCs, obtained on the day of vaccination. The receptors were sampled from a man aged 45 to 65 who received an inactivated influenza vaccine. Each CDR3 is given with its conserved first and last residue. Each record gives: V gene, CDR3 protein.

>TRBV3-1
CASSQGGTGELFF
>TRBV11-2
CASRPGSGGNEQFF
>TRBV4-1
CASSRGSGSSYNEQFF
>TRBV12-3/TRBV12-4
CASSPRSICTDTQYF
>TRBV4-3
CASSHEGQGFNEQFF
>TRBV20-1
CSARDVVAGVDEQYF
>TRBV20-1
CSARDPGQGVYEQYF
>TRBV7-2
CASASGQRKNIQYF
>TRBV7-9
CASSFPGAGEQYF
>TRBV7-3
CASSQGNQETQYF
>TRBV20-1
CSAEDRSDTQYF
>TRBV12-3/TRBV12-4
CASSPRQGAVGPQHF
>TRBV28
CASKTRQGGRPQHF
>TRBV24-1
CATSDPGTPSNEQFF
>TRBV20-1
CSAIKRGGLDEQYF
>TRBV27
CASSFWTSGNSYEQYF
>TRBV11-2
CASSLGLGTSKYEQYF